This T cell receptor beta chain emerged from a study of T cell repertoires in cytomegalovirus infection. Across the whole study: Public TCR beta signatures were indicative of both CMV infection and a matching HLA type.

With respect to this clonotype: Its antigen is not known.

V shed 7 bases, J shed 2 bases, and the junction held 12 bases outside the gene matches. The length of the CDR3 is 16 residues. Germline values: CDR1 LNHDA, CDR2 SQIVND (reference sequence). General study results and limits: HLA-C-restricted CMV clonotypes gave the most frequent clonotype in two of eight donors. Summed frequency of public TCR beta families distinguished CMV carriers with the relevant HLA.

TCRdb called the reads again in MiXCR, with one record for every CDR3 protein. The data show 680,000 or so distinct CDR3 sequences, roughly 35% seen once. The clonotype was recovered from a human donor in good health (CMV status not recorded). Some clones in this sample may be carry-over from other donors' samples. The sample taken for sequencing was PBMCs. The chain has TRBV19 and TRBJ1-2; the match to TRBD1 covers 8 bases. This CDR3 reads CASIRRTGQGNYGYTF. The CDR3 coding sequence is TGTGCCAGTATCAGAAGAACCGGACAGGGAAACTATGGCTACACCTTC. The full variable domain, its missing parts supplied by reference TRBV19 and TRBJ1-2, is DGGITQSPKYLFRKEGQNVTLSCEQNLNHDAMYWYRQDPGQGLRLIYYSQIVNDFQKGDIAEGYSVSREKKESFPLTVTSAQKNPTAFYLCASIRRTGQGNYGYTFGSGTRLTVV.